What follows are 8 T cell receptor beta chains derived from one specimen sequenced in a study of molecular identifiers for immune sequencing clone quantification. TCRdb re-called the PCR reads through MiXCR, storing one row per CDR3 protein. The sample lists 300,000 to 400,000 distinct CDR3 sequences, 20% to 25% occurring once. The sample taken for sequencing was naive CD8+ T cells from blood, with Jurkat cell RNA spiked in. Subset given: FACS-sorted CD8+CD4-CCR7+CD45RA+ naive T cells. The receptors stem from a human donor in good health. Some libraries in this study had Jurkat cell RNA spiked in.

This chain joins TRBV6-2 or TRBV6-3 and TRBJ1-1; D unresolved. The ends were cut back, 5 bases at V and 3 bases at J, with 13 bases in the middle. The V gene's germline CDR1 is MNHEY and CDR2 SVGEGT. The CDR3 spans 14 residues. The CDR3 DNA is TGTGCCAGCAGTCTCACTATCACCTACACTGAAGCTTTCTTT. Its translation: CASSLTITYTEAFF.

This clonotype was detected many times. This chain links TRBV5-1 with TRBJ2-5; either TRBD1 or TRBD2 may supply D (5 bases each). There are 16 residues in the CDR3. V lost 0 bases and J lost 1, with 13 bases in between. Germline V gives CDR1 SGHRS, CDR2 YFSETQ. The CDR3 here is CASSLEGTEIQETQYF. DNA for the CDR3: TGCGCCAGCAGCTTGGAGGGGACGGAGATCCAAGAGACCCAGTACTTC.

This clonotype was counted only a few times. The chain joins TRBV4-3 to TRBJ1-1; no firm D call. V was clipped by 4 bases and J by 1 base, with 13 bases between them. This CDR3 is 15 amino acids long. Germline loops: CDR1 LGHNA, CDR2 YSLEER. The CDR3 bases are TGCGCCAGCAGCCCCGTCTTGACAACGAACACTGAAGCTTTCTTT. Translation gives CASSPVLTTNTEAFF.

This clonotype has just a few counts. V and J are TRBV21-1 and TRBJ2-7. TRBV21-1 is a recognized pseudogene. The CDR3 runs to 16 residues. DNA of the CDR3: TGTGCCAGCAGCAAAGTCCAGCGAGGAAGAGCCTACGAGCAGTACTTC. Translated: CASSKVQRGRAYEQYF.

The gene calls are TRBV3-1 and TRBJ2-3; the match to TRBD2 covers 11 bases. From germline, CDR1 is LGHDT and CDR2 YNNKEL (reference sequence). The CDR3 spans 15 residues. V trimming: 4 bases; J trimming: 3 bases; junction bases outside the gene matches: 3. CDR3 sequence: CASSPGLAATDTQYF. The DNA for the CDR3 is TGTGCCAGCAGCCCGGGACTAGCGGCTACAGATACGCAGTATTTT.

Turning to this clonotype: A much larger clone sits a single nucleotide away, making a read error possible. The chain employs TRBV6-5 and TRBJ1-1; 8 nucleotides line up with TRBD1. V lost 8 bases to trimming and J lost 11 bases; unmatched junction nucleotides: 16. The CDR3 totals 14 residues. Germline assignment: CDR1 MNHEY and CDR2 SVGAGI. The CDR3: CASGFGQGRSRAFF. The CDR3 coding sequence is TGTGCCAGCGGTTTCGGACAGGGACGCTCCAGGGCTTTCTTT.

This clonotype was seen at least ten times. V usage is TRBV5-5 and J usage is TRBJ2-7, with D tentatively TRBD2 (6 bases). V lost 0 bases and J 3 bases, leaving 10 bases between the germline ends. Germline values: CDR1 SGHKS, CDR2 YYEKEE (reference sequence). The CDR3 has 14 residues. The CDR3 protein is CASSLAPGSYEQYF. CDR3 bases: TGTGCCAGCAGCTTGGCCCCCGGGAGCTACGAGCAGTACTTC. The entire variable domain, with the rest obtained from reference TRBV5-5 and TRBJ2-7, is as follows: DAGVTQSPTHLIKTRGQQVTLRCSPISGHKSVSWYQQVLGQGPQFIFQYYEKEERGRGNFPDRFSARQFPNYSSELNVNALLLGDSALYLCASSLAPGSYEQYFGPGTRLTVT.

As regards this clonotype: Since a much larger clone is just one base distant, this may be a read error. V and J are TRBV29-1 and TRBJ1-1, with 9 nucleotides matching TRBD1. The CDR3 sequence is 13 residues long. Germline V gives CDR1 SQVTM, CDR2 ANQGSEA. DNA of the CDR3: TGCAGCGTTCCCCACAGGGGGCTCACTGTAGCTTTCTTT. As protein: CSVPHRGLTVAFF.